The rows below give T cell receptor beta chains drawn from one sample of a study of shared clonotypes between healthy human individuals. Libraries were prepared by immunoSEQ multiplex PCR; TCRdb keeps only in-frame clonotypes and omits some of them. The sample contains roughly 220,000 clones, approximately 70% of which appear only once. The sample consisted of memory CD4+ T cells sorted from blood. These receptors came from a man in his thirties or forties in good health. The CDR3 runs from the conserved cysteine through the conserved F or W. A D gene is named only where the DNA matches it firmly. Size is stated for part of the rows, as once, few or many counts, or as a class when the clone is expanded.

d_gene: -; abundance: few; len: 15; v_gene: TRBV19; j_gene: TRBJ1-1; CDR3nt: TGTGCCAGTAGTATCACGGTTAGCGGGAACACTGAAGCTTTCTTT; CDR3aa: CASSITVSGNTEAFF
d_gene: -; abundance: once; len: 12; v_gene: TRBV28; j_gene: TRBJ1-2; CDR3nt: TGTGCCAGCAGTCCGGGACACTATGGCTACACCTTC; CDR3aa: CASSPGHYGYTF
d_gene: -; abundance: -; len: 14; v_gene: TRBV4-3; j_gene: TRBJ1-4; CDR3nt: TGCGCCAGCAGCCAAGGACGGAGGGTTGAAAAACTGTTTTTT; CDR3aa: CASSQGRRVEKLFF
d_gene: TRBD2; abundance: -; len: 15; v_gene: TRBV6-1; j_gene: TRBJ2-5; CDR3nt: TGTGCCAGCAGATGGGCGGGAGGGCCAGGGGAGACCCAGTACTTC; CDR3aa: CASRWAGGPGETQYF
d_gene: TRBD2; abundance: -; len: 17; v_gene: TRBV9; j_gene: TRBJ2-1; CDR3nt: TGTGCCAGCAGCGTAGCTTTAGCGGGACTAGCCAACCCAGAGCAGTTCTTC; CDR3aa: CASSVALAGLANPEQFF
d_gene: -; abundance: few; len: 14; v_gene: TRBV4-1; j_gene: TRBJ1-2; CDR3nt: TGCGCCAGCAGCCCCCCTCGGGCCGGTGGTGGCTACACCTTC; CDR3aa: CASSPPRAGGGYTF
d_gene: TRBD2; abundance: -; len: 16; v_gene: TRBV10-2; j_gene: TRBJ2-2; CDR3nt: TGCGCCAGCACCGAGTCGAGGGAGGGGAGCACCGGGGAGCTGTTTTTT; CDR3aa: CASTESREGSTGELFF
d_gene: TRBD2; abundance: -; len: 15; v_gene: TRBV30; j_gene: TRBJ2-7; CDR3nt: TGTGCCTGGAGCGCCGTGGGTCGGGGGGCCTACGAGCAGTACTTC; CDR3aa: CAWSAVGRGAYEQYF
d_gene: -; abundance: few; len: 15; v_gene: TRBV28; j_gene: TRBJ2-1; CDR3nt: TGTGCCAGCGGAAGAACGGGGAGCTCCTACAATGAGCAGTTCTTC; CDR3aa: CASGRTGSSYNEQFF
d_gene: TRBD1; abundance: -; len: 15; v_gene: TRBV5-1; j_gene: TRBJ2-7; CDR3nt: TGCGCCAGCATGGACCCGGGACAGGACTTCTACGAGCAGTACTTC; CDR3aa: CASMDPGQDFYEQYF
d_gene: -; abundance: few; len: 17; v_gene: TRBV18; j_gene: TRBJ1-1; CDR3nt: TGTGCCAGCTCACCCGTCAACATGGATTTAGGAGAGACTGAAGCTTTCTTT; CDR3aa: CASSPVNMDLGETEAFF
d_gene: -; abundance: -; len: 16; v_gene: TRBV7-2; j_gene: TRBJ2-3; CDR3nt: TGTGCCAGCAGCTCCCTCCACATTAATAGCCCAGATACGCAGTATTTT; CDR3aa: CASSSLHINSPDTQYF
d_gene: -; abundance: -; len: 13; v_gene: TRBV30; j_gene: TRBJ2-6; CDR3nt: TGTGCCTGGAAAAATTCTGGGGCCAACGTCCTGACTTTC; CDR3aa: CAWKNSGANVLTF
d_gene: TRBD1; abundance: -; len: 15; v_gene: TRBV6-5; j_gene: TRBJ1-2; CDR3nt: TGTGCCAGCAGTTATGTGGGACAGAGACCCTATGGCTACACCTTC; CDR3aa: CASSYVGQRPYGYTF
d_gene: TRBD1; abundance: many; len: 13; v_gene: TRBV27; j_gene: TRBJ1-2; CDR3nt: TGTGCCAGCAGGAGGACAGGGTACTATGGCTACACCTTC; CDR3aa: CASRRTGYYGYTF
d_gene: -; abundance: many; len: 13; v_gene: TRBV11-2; j_gene: TRBJ2-7; CDR3nt: TGTGCCAGCAGCCTCTCCCTCCAACAAGAGCAGTACTTC; CDR3aa: CASSLSLQQEQYF
d_gene: TRBD2; abundance: few; len: 18; v_gene: TRBV18; j_gene: TRBJ2-2; CDR3nt: TGTGCCAGCTCTACGGGACTAGCGGGAGGCCGGAACACCGGGGAGCTGTTTTTT; CDR3aa: CASSTGLAGGRNTGELFF